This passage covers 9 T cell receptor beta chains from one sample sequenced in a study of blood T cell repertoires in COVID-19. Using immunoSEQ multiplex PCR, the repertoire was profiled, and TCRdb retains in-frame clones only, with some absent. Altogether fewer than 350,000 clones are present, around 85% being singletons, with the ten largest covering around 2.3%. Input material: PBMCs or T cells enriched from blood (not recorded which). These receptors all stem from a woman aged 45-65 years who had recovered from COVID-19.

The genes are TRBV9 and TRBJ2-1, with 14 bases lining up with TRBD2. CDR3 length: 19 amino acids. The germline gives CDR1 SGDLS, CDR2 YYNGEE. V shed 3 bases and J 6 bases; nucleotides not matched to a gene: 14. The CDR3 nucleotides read TGTGCCAGCAGCGCCGGAACCGGGACTAGCGGGAGTTTGGGCAATGAGCAGTTCTTC. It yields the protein CASSAGTGTSGSLGNEQFF.

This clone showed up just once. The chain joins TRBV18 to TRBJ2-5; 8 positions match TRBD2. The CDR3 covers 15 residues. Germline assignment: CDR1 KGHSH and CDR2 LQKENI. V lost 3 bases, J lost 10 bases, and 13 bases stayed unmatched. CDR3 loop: CASSPQNGRAGDQYF. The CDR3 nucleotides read TGTGCCAGCTCACCCCAGAACGGGAGGGCCGGGGACCAGTACTTC.

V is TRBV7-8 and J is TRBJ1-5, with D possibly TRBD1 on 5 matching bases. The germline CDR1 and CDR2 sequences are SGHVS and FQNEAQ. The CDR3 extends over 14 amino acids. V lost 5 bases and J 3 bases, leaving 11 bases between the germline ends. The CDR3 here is CASSLTGHNQPQHF. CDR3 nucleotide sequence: TGTGCCAGCAGCCTCACAGGTCACAATCAGCCCCAGCATTTT. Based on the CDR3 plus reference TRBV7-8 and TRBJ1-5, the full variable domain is GAGVSQSPRYKVAKRGQDVALRCDPISGHVSLFWYQQALGQGPEFLTYFQNEAQLDKSGLPSDRFFAERPEGSVSTLKIQRTQQEDSAVYLCASSLTGHNQPQHFGDGTRLSIL.

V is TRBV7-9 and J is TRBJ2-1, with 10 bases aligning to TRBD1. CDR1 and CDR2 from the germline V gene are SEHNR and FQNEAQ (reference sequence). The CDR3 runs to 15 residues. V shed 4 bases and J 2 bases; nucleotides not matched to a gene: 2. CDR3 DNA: TGTGCCAGCAGCTCCGGGACAGGGGCCTACAATGAGCAGTTCTTC. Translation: CASSSGTGAYNEQFF.

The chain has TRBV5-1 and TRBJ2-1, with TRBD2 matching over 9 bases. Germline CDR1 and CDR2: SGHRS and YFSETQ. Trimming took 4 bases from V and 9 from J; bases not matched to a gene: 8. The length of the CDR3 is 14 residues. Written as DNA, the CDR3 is TGCGCCAGCAGCCCCACTAGCGGGTCCTTTGAGCAGTTCTTC. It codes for CASSPTSGSFEQFF.

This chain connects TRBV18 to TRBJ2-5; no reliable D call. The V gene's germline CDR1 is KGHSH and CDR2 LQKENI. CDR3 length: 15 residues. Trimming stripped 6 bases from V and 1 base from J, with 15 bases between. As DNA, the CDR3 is TGTGCCAGCTCCAGAAATAGACATTTCCAAGAGACCCAGTACTTC. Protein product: CASSRNRHFQETQYF. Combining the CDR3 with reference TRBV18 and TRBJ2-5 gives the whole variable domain NAGVMQNPRHLVRRRGQEARLRCSPMKGHSHVYWYRQLPEEGLKFMVYLQKENIIDESGMPKERFSAEFPKEGPSILRIQQVVRGDSAAYFCASSRNRHFQETQYFGPGTRLLVL.

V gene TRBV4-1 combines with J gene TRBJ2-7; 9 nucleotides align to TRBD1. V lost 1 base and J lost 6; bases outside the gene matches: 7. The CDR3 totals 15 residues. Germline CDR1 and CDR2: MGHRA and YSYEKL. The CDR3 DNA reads TGCGCCAGCAGCCAAGCGGGGACAGGGTCGTCCGAGCAGTACTTC. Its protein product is CASSQAGTGSSEQYF.

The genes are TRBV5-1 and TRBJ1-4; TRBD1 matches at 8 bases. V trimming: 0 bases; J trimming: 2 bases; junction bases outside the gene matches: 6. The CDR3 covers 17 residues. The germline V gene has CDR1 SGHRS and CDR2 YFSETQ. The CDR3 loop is CASSLEGQGSTNEKLFF. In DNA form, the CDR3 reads TGCGCCAGCAGCTTGGAAGGACAGGGTTCCACTAATGAAAAACTGTTTTTT. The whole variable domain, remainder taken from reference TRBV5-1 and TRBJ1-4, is KAGVTQTPRYLIKTRGQQVTLSCSPISGHRSVSWYQQTPGQGLQFLFEYFSETQRNKGNFPGRFSGRQFSNSRSEMNVSTLELGDSALYLCASSLEGQGSTNEKLFFGSGTQLSVL.

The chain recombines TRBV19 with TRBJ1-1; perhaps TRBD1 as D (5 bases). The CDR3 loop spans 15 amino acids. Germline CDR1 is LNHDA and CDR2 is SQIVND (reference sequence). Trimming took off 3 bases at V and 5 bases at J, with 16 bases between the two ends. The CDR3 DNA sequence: TGTGCCAGTAGTATGGGTCAAGAGGGGAGGACTGAAGCTTTCTTT. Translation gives CASSMGQEGRTEAFF.